This T cell receptor beta chain was sequenced for a study of CD8+CD57+ T cells in acquired aplastic anemia. Sequencing was done on patients that had shown CD8+CD57+ cell expansion by flow cytometry. This CDR3 has 16 amino acids. Trimming took 4 bases from V and 6 from J; bases not matched to a gene: 12. CDR1 SGDLS and CDR2 YYNGEE come from the germline V gene. TCR beta VDJ combinations and CDR3 sequences were profiled from genomic DNA. In TCRdb, the reads were re-called with MiXCR into one record per CDR3 protein. Here the sample spans about 200,000 distinct CDR3 sequences, under 55% being singletons.

The TCR sequence derives from a human donor with aplastic anemia. V and J are TRBV9 and TRBJ2-7; the match to TRBD1 covers 11 bases. Sequenced: sorted CD4+, CD8+, or CD8+CD57+ T cells (not recorded which) from PBMCs. The CDR3 nucleotides are TGTGCCAGCAGCCCGGACCCGGGACAGGGGGGCGTCGAGCAGTACTTC. The encoded protein is CASSPDPGQGGVEQYF. Together with reference TRBV9 and TRBJ2-7, the CDR3 gives the full variable domain: DSGVTQTPKHLITATGQRVTLRCSPRSGDLSVYWYQQSLDQGLQFLIQYYNGEERAKGNILERFSAQQFPDLHSELNLSSLELGDSALYFCASSPDPGQGGVEQYFGPGTRLTVT.